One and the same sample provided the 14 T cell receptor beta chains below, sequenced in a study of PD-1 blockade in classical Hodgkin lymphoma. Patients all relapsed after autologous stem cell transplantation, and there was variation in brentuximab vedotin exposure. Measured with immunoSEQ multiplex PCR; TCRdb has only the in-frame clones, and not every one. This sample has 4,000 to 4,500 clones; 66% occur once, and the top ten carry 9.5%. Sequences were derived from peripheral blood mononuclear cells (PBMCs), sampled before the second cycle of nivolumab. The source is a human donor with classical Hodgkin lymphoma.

CDR3: CASSGSTDTQYF. CDR3 in DNA: TGTGCCAGCAGTGGTTCCACAGATACGCAGTATTTT. This chain uses TRBV25-1 with TRBJ2-3, with D uncertain. CDR3 size: 12 residues. The germline gives CDR1 MGHDK, CDR2 SYGVNS. The V end was cut by 4 bases, the J end by 2 bases, with 4 bases between.

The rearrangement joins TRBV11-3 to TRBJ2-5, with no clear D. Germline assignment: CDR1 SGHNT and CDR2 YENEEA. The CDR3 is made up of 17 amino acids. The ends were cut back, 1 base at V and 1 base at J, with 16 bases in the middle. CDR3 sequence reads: CASSLGKTTLGQETQYF. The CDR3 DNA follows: TGTGCCAGCAGCTTAGGAAAAACGACCCTGGGCCAAGAGACCCAGTACTTC.

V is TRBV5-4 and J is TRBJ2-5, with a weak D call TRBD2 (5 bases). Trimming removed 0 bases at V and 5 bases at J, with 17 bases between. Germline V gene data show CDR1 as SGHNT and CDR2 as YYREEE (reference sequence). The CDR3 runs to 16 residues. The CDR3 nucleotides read TGTGCCAGCAGCTTGGCCGGGATCCCCCCTGGGGAGACCCAGTACTTC. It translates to CASSLAGIPPGETQYF.

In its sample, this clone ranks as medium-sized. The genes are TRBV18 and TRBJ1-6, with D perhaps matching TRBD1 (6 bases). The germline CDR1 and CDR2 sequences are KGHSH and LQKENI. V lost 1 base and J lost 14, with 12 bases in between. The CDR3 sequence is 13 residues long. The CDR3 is CASSPRGQGSLHF. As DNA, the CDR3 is TGTGCCAGCTCACCACGGGGTCAGGGGTCCCTCCACTTT.

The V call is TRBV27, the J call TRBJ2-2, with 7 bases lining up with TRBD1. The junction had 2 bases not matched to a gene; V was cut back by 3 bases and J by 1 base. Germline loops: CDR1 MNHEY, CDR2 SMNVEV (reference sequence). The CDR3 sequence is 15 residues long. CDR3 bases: TGTGCCAGCAGTTTCGGGACAGTGAACACCGGGGAGCTGTTTTTT. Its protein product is CASSFGTVNTGELFF.

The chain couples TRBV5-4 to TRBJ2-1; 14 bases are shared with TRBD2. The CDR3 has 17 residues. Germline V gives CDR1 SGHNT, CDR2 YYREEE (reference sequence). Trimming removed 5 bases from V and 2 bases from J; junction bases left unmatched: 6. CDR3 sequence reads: CASRPGLAGGPYNEQFF. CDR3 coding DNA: TGTGCCAGCAGGCCCGGACTAGCGGGAGGACCCTACAATGAGCAGTTCTTC.

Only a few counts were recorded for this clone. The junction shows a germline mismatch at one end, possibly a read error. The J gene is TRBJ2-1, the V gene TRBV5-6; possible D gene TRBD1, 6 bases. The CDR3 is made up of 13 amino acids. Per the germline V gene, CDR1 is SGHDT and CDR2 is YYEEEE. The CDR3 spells CASSLDWDKEQFF. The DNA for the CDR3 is TGTGCCAGCAGCTTGGATTGGGACAAAGAGCAGTTCTTC.

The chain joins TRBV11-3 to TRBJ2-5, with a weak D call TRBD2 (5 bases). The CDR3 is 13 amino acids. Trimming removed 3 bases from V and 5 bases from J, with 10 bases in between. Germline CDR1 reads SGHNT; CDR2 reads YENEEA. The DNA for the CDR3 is TGTGCCAGCAGCTTGGAGGTATCGGAGACCCAGTACTTC. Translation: CASSLEVSETQYF.

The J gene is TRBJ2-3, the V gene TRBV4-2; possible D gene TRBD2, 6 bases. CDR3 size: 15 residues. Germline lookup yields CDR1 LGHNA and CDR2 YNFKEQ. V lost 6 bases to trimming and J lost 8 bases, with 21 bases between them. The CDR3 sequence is CASRGVGERVFTQYF. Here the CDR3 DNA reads TGTGCCAGCAGGGGAGTCGGAGAGCGGGTCTTTACGCAGTATTTT.

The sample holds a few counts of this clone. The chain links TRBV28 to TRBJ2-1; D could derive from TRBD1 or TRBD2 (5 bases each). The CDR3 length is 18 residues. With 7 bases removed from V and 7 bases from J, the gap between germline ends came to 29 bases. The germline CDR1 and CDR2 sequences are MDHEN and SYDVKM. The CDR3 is CASIETPYGVRGKNEQFF. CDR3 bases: TGTGCCAGCATCGAAACCCCCTATGGGGTCCGGGGCAAGAATGAGCAGTTCTTC.

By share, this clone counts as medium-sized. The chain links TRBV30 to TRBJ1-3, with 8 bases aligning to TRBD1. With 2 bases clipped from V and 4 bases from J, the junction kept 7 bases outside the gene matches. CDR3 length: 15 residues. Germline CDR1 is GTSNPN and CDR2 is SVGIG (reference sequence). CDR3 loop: CAWSRQGRGGNTIYF. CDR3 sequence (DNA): TGTGCCTGGAGTCGACAGGGGCGGGGAGGAAACACCATATATTTT.

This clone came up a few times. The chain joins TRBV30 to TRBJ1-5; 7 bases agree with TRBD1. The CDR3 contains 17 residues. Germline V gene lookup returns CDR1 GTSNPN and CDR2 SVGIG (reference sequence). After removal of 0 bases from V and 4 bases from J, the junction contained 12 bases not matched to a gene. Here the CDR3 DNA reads TGTGCCTGGAGTGTAGACAGGGTCCGTGGCGGGAATCAGCCCCAGCATTTT. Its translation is CAWSVDRVRGGNQPQHF.

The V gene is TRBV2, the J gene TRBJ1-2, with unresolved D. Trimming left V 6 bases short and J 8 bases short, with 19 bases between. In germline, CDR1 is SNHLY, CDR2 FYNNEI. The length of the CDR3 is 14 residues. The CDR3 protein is CASSTSGLLGGYTF. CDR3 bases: TGTGCCAGCAGCACGTCTGGACTTTTGGGAGGCTACACCTTC.

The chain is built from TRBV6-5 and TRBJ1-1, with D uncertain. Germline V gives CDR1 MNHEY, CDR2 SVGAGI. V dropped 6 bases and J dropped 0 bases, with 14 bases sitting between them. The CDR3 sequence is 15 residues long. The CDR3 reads CASRRGFLMNTEAFF. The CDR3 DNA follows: TGTGCCAGCAGGCGCGGATTTCTGATGAACACTGAAGCTTTCTTT.